This T cell receptor (beta chain) was captured by sequencing in a study of CD8 T cells in ankylosing spondylitis. There are 18 residues in the CDR3. The junction had 5 bases not matched to a gene; V was cut back by 0 bases and J by 0 bases. Germline assignment: CDR1 SGHRS and CDR2 YFSETQ. This clonotype has a handful of counts. TCRdb reprocessed the 5' RACE reads with MiXCR, giving one entry per CDR3 protein. The table lists about 280,000 distinct CDR3 sequences, 20% of them singletons, with 7.8% in the top ten. The chain carries TRBV5-1 and TRBJ2-1, with TRBD1 identical over 11 bases. The TCR comes from a male donor with ankylosing spondylitis or in good health (not recorded which). The sample comprised blood, either unsorted or a sorted T cell fraction (not recorded which). DNA for the CDR3: TGCGCCAGCAGCTTGGAAGGGACAGGGGGAGGCTCCTACAATGAGCAGTTCTTC. It encodes CASSLEGTGGGSYNEQFF.